This entry lists 13 T cell receptor beta chains sequenced from one sample in a study of T-cell reconstitution after alpha-beta-depleted transplantation in children. Unique molecular identifiers were incorporated during preparation of the TCRbeta library. TCRdb reprocessed the PCR reads with MiXCR, giving one entry per CDR3 protein. The table records some 200,000 distinct CDR3 sequences, 9.5% to 13% of them present only once. The sequences come from PBMCs, collected before TCRalphabeta/CD19-depleted stem cell transplant. The receptors derive from a child younger than two with acute myeloid leukemia, due to receive a stem cell transplant.

This clonotype was found many times. The V and J genes are TRBV15 and TRBJ2-4; a weak D match, TRBD1 (6 bases). The germline CDR1 and CDR2 sequences are LNHNV and YYDKDF (reference sequence). CDR3 length equals 16 residues. V lost 0 bases, J lost 2 bases, and 11 bases lay in between. The CDR3 DNA reads TGTGCCACCAGCAGAGATCTGGGGGCGACCAAAAACATTCAGTACTTC. Protein sequence: CATSRDLGATKNIQYF.

Many counts were recorded for this clonotype. V and J are TRBV20-1 and TRBJ2-4, with D uncertain. Germline assignment: CDR1 DFQATT and CDR2 SNEGSKA (reference sequence). This CDR3 is 12 amino acids long. The ends were cut back, 2 bases at V and 5 bases at J, with 7 bases in the middle. The CDR3 sequence is CSARLAQNIQYF. The CDR3 coding sequence is TGCAGTGCTAGACTGGCCCAAAACATTCAGTACTTC.

The chain employs TRBV23-1 and TRBJ2-1; 7 nucleotides match TRBD2. TRBV23-1 is assigned to the ORF class and has an uncertain function. J lost 0 bases, V lost 0 bases, and 5 bases had no gene match. This CDR3 is built from 17 residues. CDR3 in amino acids: CASSQSFGGGSYNEQFF. CDR3 DNA sequence: TGCGCCAGCAGTCAATCGTTTGGGGGGGGCTCCTACAATGAGCAGTTCTTC.

This clonotype appeared many times. The chain employs TRBV3-1 and TRBJ2-2, with D possibly TRBD2 on 6 matching bases. V lost 5 bases to trimming and J lost 6 bases, with 22 bases between them. This CDR3 comprises 17 residues. Germline loops: CDR1 LGHDT, CDR2 YNNKEL (reference sequence). The CDR3 coding sequence is TGTGCCAGCAGCTCGGGCCCCCTCCTAGCGCCCGCCGGGGAGCTGTTTTTT. Translated, it gives CASSSGPLLAPAGELFF.

This clonotype was counted ten times or more. V and J are TRBV7-2 and TRBJ1-5; 8 nucleotides line up with TRBD1. J gave up 6 bases and V 5 bases, and 3 bases lay outside the gene matches. The CDR3 totals 13 residues. The V gene's germline CDR1 is SGHTA and CDR2 FQGNSA. DNA of the CDR3: TGTGCCAGCAGCCCGGACAGGGTTCAGCCCCAGCATTTT. Translation gives CASSPDRVQPQHF.

Ten or more counts support this clonotype. The chain carries TRBV25-1 and TRBJ2-3, with D perhaps given as TRBD1 or TRBD2 (5 bases each). V was cut by 9 bases and J by 5 bases, with 15 bases left in between. From germline, CDR1 is MGHDK and CDR2 SYGVNS. The CDR3 is 13 residues long. The CDR3, as DNA: TGTGCCAGTCGTGACGGGGCGAGAGATACGCAGTATTTT. Translated, it gives CASRDGARDTQYF.

This clonotype was seen many times. V and J are TRBV5-6 and TRBJ2-5; weak D call: TRBD1 (5 bases). The CDR3 runs to 14 residues. V was clipped by 0 bases and J by 5 bases, with 11 bases between them. The germline V gene has CDR1 SGHDT and CDR2 YYEEEE. CDR3 sequence: CASSLGQKGETQYF. As DNA, the CDR3 is TGTGCCAGCAGCTTGGGGCAAAAGGGGGAGACCCAGTACTTC.

V is TRBV11-3 and J is TRBJ2-1, with D maybe TRBD2 (5 bases). V was pared by 3 bases and J by 5 bases, with 17 bases between. There are 16 residues in the CDR3. Germline CDR1 reads SGHNT; CDR2 reads YENEEA. CDR3 protein: CASSLFSEGWNNEQFF. The CDR3 DNA is TGTGCCAGCAGCTTGTTCTCCGAGGGATGGAACAATGAGCAGTTCTTC.

This clonotype was counted a single time. Possible read error: a much larger clone is one base away. The chain uses TRBV6-5 and TRBJ1-1; TRBD1 is a possible D gene (6 bases). Germline lookup yields CDR1 MNHEY and CDR2 SVGAGI. CDR3 size: 16 residues. In nucleotides, the CDR3 is TGTGCCAGCAGTTACTCCACGGGGACAAAGAACACTGGAGCTTTCTTT. It is translated as CASSYSTGTKNTGAFF.

This clonotype has ten or more counts. The chain uses TRBV15 and TRBJ2-7; D unclear. The CDR3 has 15 amino acids. V was shortened by 1 base and J by 0 bases, with 10 bases between the two germline ends. Germline V gene data show CDR1 as LNHNV and CDR2 as YYDKDF (reference sequence). CDR3 DNA sequence: TGTGCCACCAGCAGAGGACCCGAAAGCTCCTACGAGCAGTACTTC. As protein: CATSRGPESSYEQYF.

In its sample, this clonotype was seen a few times. CDR3 coding DNA: TGCGCCAGCAGCTGGGCCCTCTCCTACGAGCAGTACTTC. As protein: CASSWALSYEQYF. The rearrangement joins TRBV5-1 to TRBJ2-7; D is ambiguous. The CDR3 contains 13 residues. CDR1 is SGHRS and CDR2 is YFSETQ in the germline V gene. Trimming cost V 3 bases and J 0 bases, with 7 bases left between them.

This clonotype was observed a handful of times. The V call is TRBV4-3, the J call TRBJ2-3; no clear D. This CDR3 is built from 14 residues. Germline loops: CDR1 LGHNA, CDR2 YSLEER. Trimming pared 3 bases from V and 2 bases from J, leaving 9 bases between. DNA for the CDR3: TGCGCCAGCAGCCACCTACGCGACACAGATACGCAGTATTTT. Protein sequence: CASSHLRDTDTQYF.

In its sample, this clonotype was seen many times. The J gene is TRBJ1-1, the V gene TRBV29-1; 9 positions match TRBD1. The V gene end was trimmed by 3 bases and the J gene end by 5 bases; junction bases not matched to a gene: 7. The germline V gene has CDR1 SQVTM and CDR2 ANQGSEA. The length of the CDR3 is 14 residues. CDR3 protein: CSVEVSGQGTEAFF. The CDR3, as DNA: TGCAGCGTTGAGGTAAGCGGACAGGGGACTGAAGCTTTCTTT. Variable domain in full (rest from reference TRBV29-1 and TRBJ1-1): SAVISQKPSRDICQRGTSLTIQCQVDSQVTMMFWYRQQPGQSLTLIATANQGSEATYESGFVIDKFPISRPNLTFSTLTVSNMSPEDSSIYLCSVEVSGQGTEAFFGQGTRLTVV.